What follows is one TCR beta chain and its context. The data were taken from a study of technical replicates of blood from a few donors. V shed 2 bases, J shed 2 bases, and the junction held 3 bases outside the gene matches. This CDR3 region has 15 residues. Germline CDR1 is MNHEY and CDR2 is SVGAGI. Data came from immunoSEQ multiplex PCR; TCRdb stores just in-frame clones and leaves some out. The top ten clones hold about 0.31% of a sample with some 75,000 clones, about 96% of them seen once. What was sequenced was T cells isolated from PBMCs. V and J are TRBV6-5 and TRBJ1-3; 7 bases map to TRBD1. This TCR came from a human donor in good health. CDR3 sequence reads: CASSYGQAPGNTIYF. CDR3 DNA: TGTGCCAGCAGTTACGGACAGGCTCCTGGAAACACCATATATTTT.